Described below is a single T cell receptor beta chain sequence and its context. Germline CDR1 MNHEY, CDR2 SVGEGT. CDR3 size: 15 residues. V lost 1 base and J lost 5, with 15 bases in between. TCRdb's table, derived via immunoSEQ multiplex PCR, lists solely in-frame clones and lacks some. The table shows around 230,000 clones, with around 83% occurring only once. This sample is part of a study of blood T cell repertoires in COVID-19. Across the study: COVID-19 samples from acute and convalescent phases originated in the United States, Italy and Spain. Sources were T cells, B-cell-depleted T cells, or PBMCs; the material itself was cDNA or gDNA.

This chain connects TRBV6-2 or TRBV6-3 to TRBJ2-7; possible D gene TRBD2, 6 bases. Sequenced sample: peripheral blood. The receptor was isolated from a woman in her forties or fifties with acute or convalescent COVID-19. The CDR3 DNA reads TGTGCCAGCAGTTACTGGGCGGGAATCGACAACGAGCAGTACTTC. Translated, it gives CASSYWAGIDNEQYF.